The next 6 T cell receptor beta chains were all read from a single sample in a study of blood T cells in healthy people across ages. A second roughly 6 to 11 cycle PCR used barcoded and J-beta primers. Each CDR3 protein is one row after TCRdb ran MiXCR on the 5' RACE reads. The sample lists roughly 1.9 million distinct CDR3 sequences; approximately 40% were seen once. The specimen sequenced was blood. The receptors stem from a human donor in good health.

V and J are TRBV7-2 and TRBJ2-4, with 7 bases matching TRBD1. The germline CDR1 and CDR2 sequences are SGHTA and FQGNSA. V lost 6 bases to trimming and J lost 13 bases; unmatched junction nucleotides: 12. This CDR3 is built from 13 residues. The CDR3 DNA reads as TGTGCCAGCAGTTTTACAGGGGCCTACGGGCAGTACTTC. Residues: CASSFTGAYGQYF.

The CDR3 reads CASSAKTEFSSYEQYF. The CDR3 DNA follows: TGTGCCAGCAGCGCTAAGACGGAATTTAGCTCCTACGAGCAGTACTTC. The chain joins TRBV7-2 to TRBJ2-7, with D unresolved. The ends were cut back, 5 bases at V and 0 bases at J, with 17 bases in the middle. The CDR3 has 16 residues. Per germline, CDR1 SGHTA and CDR2 FQGNSA.

The rearrangement links TRBV6-2 or TRBV6-3 to TRBJ2-1; D is unclear. Per germline, CDR1 MNHEY and CDR2 SVGEGT. The CDR3 has 16 residues. Trimming cost V 6 bases and J 7 bases, with 22 bases left between them. As DNA, the CDR3 is TGTGCCAGCAGGGAAACCGGGTGGGCAGGTGGGAATGAGCAGTTCTTC. It specifies CASRETGWAGGNEQFF.

Written as DNA, the CDR3 is TGCGCCAGCAGCCCCTGGACTCCGCGGGATACGCAGTATTTT. Protein product: CASSPWTPRDTQYF. V is TRBV4-3 and J is TRBJ2-3, with D perhaps matching TRBD2 (5 bases). Germline V lookup: CDR1 LGHNA, CDR2 YSLEER. The V end was cut by 4 bases, the J end by 6 bases, with 14 bases between. The CDR3 has 14 residues.

V and J are TRBV5-1 and TRBJ2-2; 11 bases line up with TRBD2. The germline V gene has CDR1 SGHRS and CDR2 YFSETQ. The CDR3 consists of 15 residues. V lost 2 bases to trimming and J lost 4 bases; unmatched junction nucleotides: 1. CDR3 DNA sequence: TGCGCCAGCAGCTTTACTAGCGGGAGCACCGGGGAGCTGTTTTTT. Protein product: CASSFTSGSTGELFF.

Only a few counts were recorded for this clonotype. The chain combines TRBV7-3 with TRBJ2-7, with D perhaps matching TRBD1 or TRBD2 (5 bases each). The CDR3 spans 14 residues. Germline CDR1 SGHTA, CDR2 FQGTGA. Trimming removed 1 base from V and 6 bases from J, with 13 bases in between. CDR3 sequence (DNA): TGTGCCAGCAGCTTAAAAGGGACCATAGGCGAGCAGTACTTC. Protein product: CASSLKGTIGEQYF.